The 26 T cell receptor beta chains reported below all come from one sample, sequenced in a study of Ad26.COV2.S vaccination and SARS-CoV-2 variants. Sequencing was performed with immunoSEQ multiplex PCR; in TCRdb, only in-frame clones are kept and a portion is missing. The sample has about 400,000 clones, about four fifths seen once. Treatment given: 15 to 20 received Ad26.COV2.S at low or high dose, single or two shots; several received placebo; per-sample allocation not given. Day 63 following the first vaccine or placebo injection was when the samples were taken. The material was peripheral blood, obtained in a trial of Ad26.COV2.S vaccine versus placebo. These receptors were obtained from a person between 18 and 60 years old who received the Ad26.COV2.S COVID-19 vaccine or a placebo.

The chain couples TRBV29-1 to TRBJ2-1; TRBD2 aligns across 12 bases. CDR3 length: 17 amino acids. V lost 3 bases and J lost 7; bases outside the gene matches: 13. Per germline, CDR1 SQVTM and CDR2 ANQGSEA. The DNA of the CDR3 is TGCAGCGTTGACCCGTCTCTGGCACTAGCGGGGGGAAATGAGCAGTTCTTC. Protein sequence: CSVDPSLALAGGNEQFF.

V usage is TRBV30 and J usage is TRBJ2-7; 9 bases line up with TRBD2. Germline values: CDR1 GTSNPN, CDR2 SVGIG (reference sequence). The trim removed 0 bases at V and 8 bases at J, leaving 5 bases unmatched. The CDR3 consists of 13 residues. The CDR3 loop reads CAWSVIAGAQQYF. Written as DNA, the CDR3 is TGTGCCTGGAGTGTCATAGCGGGAGCGCAGCAGTACTTC.

The genes are TRBV7-2 and TRBJ1-5, with 9 positions matching TRBD1. CDR1 and CDR2 from the germline V gene are SGHTA and FQGNSA. This CDR3 region has 15 residues. V dropped 5 bases and J dropped 4; count of bases not matched to a gene: 6. The CDR3 DNA follows: TGTGCCAGCAGCACGGACAGGGGCTCGAATCAGCCCCAGCATTTT. The encoded protein is CASSTDRGSNQPQHF.

This chain connects TRBV7-9 to TRBJ1-5; tentative D call: TRBD1 (5 bases). CDR1 and CDR2 (germline): SEHNR, FQNEAQ (reference sequence). V lost 1 base and J 3 bases, leaving 7 bases between the germline ends. This CDR3 contains 14 residues. The CDR3 coding sequence is TGTGCCAGCAGCTTAGGACAGACCAATCAGCCCCAGCATTTT. This sequence encodes CASSLGQTNQPQHF.

This clone came up a few times. The genes are TRBV7-2 and TRBJ2-1; 10 bases align to TRBD1. This CDR3 has 14 amino acids. J gave up 6 bases and V 5 bases, and 4 bases lay outside the gene matches. Germline V gene lookup returns CDR1 SGHTA and CDR2 FQGNSA. The CDR3 reads CASSPWTGGNEQFF. As DNA, the CDR3 is TGTGCCAGCAGCCCTTGGACAGGGGGCAATGAGCAGTTCTTC.

Here the CDR3 DNA reads TGTGCCAGCAGCCTCACAGGGACCTATGGCTACACCTTC. This gives the protein CASSLTGTYGYTF. The chain is built from TRBV4-2 and TRBJ1-2; D is possibly TRBD1 (6 bases). There are 13 residues in the CDR3. V was cut by 4 bases and J by 4 bases, with 10 bases left in between. The germline V gene has CDR1 LGHNA and CDR2 YNFKEQ.

This clone was recorded a few times. This sequence joins TRBV7-9 and TRBJ2-7, with 7 bases fitting TRBD1. V lost 4 bases to trimming and J lost 5 bases; unmatched junction nucleotides: 11. CDR3 size: 15 residues. The germline gives CDR1 SEHNR, CDR2 FQNEAQ (reference sequence). CDR3 sequence reads: CASSSTDRAPHEQYF. In DNA form, the CDR3 reads TGTGCCAGCAGCTCTACCGACAGGGCCCCCCACGAGCAGTACTTC.

The V call is TRBV11-3, the J call TRBJ2-7; D call uncertain. Trimming took off 1 base at V and 0 bases at J, with 13 bases between the two ends. The CDR3 is 16 amino acids. Germline values: CDR1 SGHNT, CDR2 YENEEA. The CDR3 sequence is CASSLAGAGFSYEQYF. As DNA, the CDR3 is TGTGCCAGCAGCTTAGCAGGTGCCGGGTTCTCCTACGAGCAGTACTTC.

The CDR3 sequence is CASSLAAAAGNTIYF. The CDR3 DNA reads TGCGCCAGCAGCTTGGCAGCGGCGGCTGGAAACACCATATATTTT. J is TRBJ1-3 and V is TRBV5-1; D remains ambiguous. This CDR3 has 15 amino acids. V was cut by 0 bases and J by 2 bases, with 9 bases left in between. CDR1 and CDR2 (germline): SGHRS, YFSETQ.

In its sample, this clone was seen a few times. The V and J genes are TRBV7-3 and TRBJ2-7; 13 bases map to TRBD2. This CDR3 region has 18 residues. J was trimmed by 5 bases and V by 0 bases; bases with no gene match: 10. CDR1 SGHTA and CDR2 FQGTGA come from the germline V gene. This CDR3 is CASSLTTSGGPPSHEQYF. CDR3 nucleotide sequence: TGTGCCAGCAGCTTAACGACTAGCGGGGGGCCCCCTAGTCACGAGCAGTACTTC.

V is TRBV4-3 and J is TRBJ2-3, with TRBD2 matching 8 bases. CDR3 length: 14 residues. The ends lost 3 bases at V and 4 bases at J; junction bases unmatched: 3. Per germline, CDR1 LGHNA and CDR2 YSLEER. The CDR3 reads CASSQNGGADTQYF. CDR3 nucleotides: TGCGCCAGCAGCCAGAACGGGGGGGCAGATACGCAGTATTTT.

This chain joins TRBV24-1 and TRBJ2-3, with TRBD2 matching over 10 bases. Per the germline V gene, CDR1 is KGHDR and CDR2 is SFDVKD. This CDR3 is 14 amino acids long. The CDR3 region is CACPRTSGTDTQYF. In DNA form, the CDR3 reads TGTGCTTGCCCCAGGACTAGCGGAACAGATACGCAGTATTTT.

The chain carries TRBV5-6 and TRBJ2-5; 13 bases fit TRBD2. Germline CDR1 is SGHDT and CDR2 is YYEEEE. Trimming at V came to 4 bases and at J to 4 bases, leaving 4 bases not matched to a gene. The CDR3 runs 15 residues. CDR3 DNA: TGTGCCAGCAGCCAACTAGCGGGGGGGCGAGAGACCCAGTACTTC. Its translation is CASSQLAGGRETQYF.

This clone occurred a few times. This sequence joins TRBV7-6 and TRBJ2-7; tentatively, D is TRBD1 (6 bases). V lost 5 bases and J 3 bases, leaving 8 bases between the germline ends. The CDR3 contains 12 residues. Germline V CDR1 and CDR2: SGHVS, FNYEAQ. CDR3 nucleotides: TGTGCCAGCAGCCCAGGGGACTACGAGCAGTACTTC. Protein product: CASSPGDYEQYF. The full variable domain, with the rest looked up from reference TRBV7-6 and TRBJ2-7, is GAGVSQSPRYKVTKRGQDVALRCDPISGHVSLYWYRQALGQGPEFLTYFNYEAQQDKSGLPNDRFSAERPEGSISTLTIQRTEQRDSAMYRCASSPGDYEQYFGPGTRLTVT.

The chain recombines TRBV27 with TRBJ1-2; no firm D call. Germline V gene data show CDR1 as MNHEY and CDR2 as SMNVEV (reference sequence). V lost 8 bases to trimming and J lost 5 bases, with 15 bases between them. The CDR3 is 13 amino acids. CDR3 sequence reads: CASRLREEYGYTF. The CDR3 coding sequence is TGTGCCAGCCGATTGAGGGAAGAGTATGGCTACACCTTC.

The V and J genes are TRBV9 and TRBJ1-3; 7 positions agree with TRBD1. This CDR3 spans 14 amino acids. V dropped 7 bases and J dropped 0; count of bases not matched to a gene: 4. CDR1 and CDR2 (germline): SGDLS, YYNGEE. CDR3 nucleotide sequence: TGTGCCAGCGGAACAGGGGACTCTGGAAACACCATATATTTT. Protein sequence: CASGTGDSGNTIYF.

The V call is TRBV9, the J call TRBJ1-3; D is unclear. Trimming stripped 4 bases from V and 0 bases from J, with 14 bases between. The CDR3 spans 16 residues. Germline CDR1 reads SGDLS; CDR2 reads YYNGEE. The CDR3 loop is CASSPQTQLSGNTIYF. CDR3 nucleotide sequence: TGTGCCAGCAGCCCCCAAACCCAACTCTCTGGAAACACCATATATTTT.

The chain couples TRBV30 to TRBJ1-5; a weak D match, TRBD1 (6 bases). This CDR3 comprises 14 residues. Germline V gene sequence: CDR1 GTSNPN, CDR2 SVGIG (reference sequence). Trimming removed 4 bases from V and 3 bases from J, with 13 bases in between. DNA of the CDR3: TGTGCCTGGAAACAGGGACGTAACAATCAGCCCCAGCATTTT. Its protein product is CAWKQGRNNQPQHF.

This chain joins TRBV15 and TRBJ1-1; D is ambiguous. CDR1 and CDR2 from the germline V gene are LNHNV and YYDKDF (reference sequence). This CDR3 spans 14 amino acids. V lost 5 bases, J lost 0 bases, and 10 bases lay in between. The CDR3 DNA reads TGTGCCACCAGCGATTTGGGGTTGAACACTGAAGCTTTCTTT. It is translated as CATSDLGLNTEAFF.

The chain joins TRBV2 to TRBJ1-1, with D maybe TRBD1 (5 bases). Germline V gene sequence: CDR1 SNHLY, CDR2 FYNNEI. Deletions cut 5 bases from V and 1 base from J, with 17 bases between. CDR3 length equals 16 residues. The CDR3 region is CASSSSRTPRNTEAFF. The CDR3 DNA sequence: TGTGCCAGCAGTTCCTCGCGGACACCTCGGAACACTGAAGCTTTCTTT.

This clone is a singleton in its sample. The chain employs TRBV19 and TRBJ2-5; D not resolved. Germline CDR1 is LNHDA and CDR2 is SQIVND (reference sequence). V was pared by 0 bases and J by 1 base, with 12 bases between. The CDR3 is 16 residues long. CDR3 bases: TGTGCCAGTAGTATAGATGGTGGCGGCCTCCAAGAGACCCAGTACTTC. This translates into CASSIDGGGLQETQYF.

V usage is TRBV12-5 and J usage is TRBJ2-1; 10 bases fit TRBD1. There are 14 residues in the CDR3. Germline V gene lookup returns CDR1 LGHNT and CDR2 FRNRAP. V shed 4 bases and J 7 bases; nucleotides not matched to a gene: 4. The CDR3 region has the DNA TGTGCTAGTGGTTCCGACAGGGGGCGGAATGAGCAGTTCTTC. Translated: CASGSDRGRNEQFF.

This chain connects TRBV7-9 to TRBJ2-1; D is undetermined. The germline V and J ends were trimmed by 5 bases and 3 bases, with 11 bases remaining between them. This CDR3 spans 14 amino acids. Germline V lookup: CDR1 SEHNR, CDR2 FQNEAQ (reference sequence). CDR3 region: CASSGIENYNEQFF. CDR3 DNA sequence: TGTGCCAGCAGCGGAATCGAAAACTACAATGAGCAGTTCTTC.

In the case of this clone: The same CDR3 is also encoded by other DNA sequences in this sample. The chain is built from TRBV11-2 and TRBJ1-1; D gene unclear. V lost 0 bases to trimming and J lost 3 bases, with 5 bases between them. The CDR3 runs to 13 residues. Germline assignment: CDR1 SGHAT and CDR2 FQNNGV. Written as DNA, the CDR3 is TGTGCCAGCAGCTTAGATCTGTACACTGAAGCTTTCTTT. Amino acid sequence: CASSLDLYTEAFF.

V is TRBV7-7 and J is TRBJ1-2; D call uncertain. The CDR3 covers 15 residues. CDR1 SSHAT and CDR2 FNYEAQ come from the germline V gene (reference sequence). Trimming took 5 bases from V and 4 from J, leaving 17 bases between them. The CDR3 loop reads CASSPLAETTYGYTF. The DNA of the CDR3 is TGTGCCAGCAGCCCCCTCGCCGAAACGACCTATGGCTACACCTTC.

The chain recombines TRBV2 with TRBJ1-6; D unresolved. Trimming left V 8 bases short and J 0 bases short, with 11 bases between. The CDR3 contains 15 residues. Per the germline V gene, CDR1 is SNHLY and CDR2 is FYNNEI. The CDR3 bases are TGTGCCAGCTATGCCCCCAGCTCCTATAATTCACCCCTCCACTTT. Amino acid sequence: CASYAPSSYNSPLHF.